Listed here are 30 T cell receptor beta chains from one sample, sequenced in a study of blood T cells in healthy people across ages. With a J-beta primer mix and a sample-barcoded 5' primer, a second PCR ran about 7 to 12 cycles. TCRdb analysed the 5' RACE reads with MiXCR anew, one entry per CDR3 protein. Here the sample spans around 850,000 distinct CDR3 sequences, about 34% being singletons. Sequenced: blood. The receptors originated from a man between 18 and 35 years old in good health.

This clonotype was observed once. CDR3 residues: CSARLSGTQYF. The CDR3 coding sequence is TGCAGTGCTAGGTTGTCGGGTACGCAGTATTTT. V and J are TRBV20-1 and TRBJ2-3; D gene unclear. This CDR3 contains 11 residues. V lost 3 bases, J lost 8 bases, and 9 bases lay in between. Germline CDR1 DFQATT, CDR2 SNEGSKA (reference sequence).

This clonotype appeared a few times. The V call is TRBV28, the J call TRBJ1-2; TRBD1 is a possible D gene (6 bases). The CDR3 has 14 amino acids. V lost 5 bases to trimming and J lost 0 bases, with 10 bases between them. The germline gives CDR1 MDHEN, CDR2 SYDVKM. CDR3 DNA: TGTGCCAGCAGTACCGGACAGTCTAACTATGGCTACACCTTC. Translating it yields CASSTGQSNYGYTF.

Concerning this clonotype: A read error may be the cause here, since a much bigger clone is one base away. The chain combines TRBV20-1 with TRBJ2-7; 7 bases fit TRBD1. This CDR3 comprises 15 residues. Germline V gives CDR1 DFQATT, CDR2 SNEGSKA (reference sequence). The CDR3 nucleotides are TGCAGTACTAGAGACCACGGGACAGCTTCCTACGAGCAGTACTTC. Amino acids: CSTRDHGTASYEQYF.

This clonotype was counted many times. The genes are TRBV12-3 or TRBV12-4 and TRBJ2-5, with D unresolved. The ends were cut back, 3 bases at V and 5 bases at J, with 13 bases in the middle. The CDR3 totals 14 residues. The chain's CDR3 is CASSFSVVRETQYF. CDR3 sequence (DNA): TGTGCCAGCAGTTTTTCAGTCGTACGCGAGACCCAGTACTTC.

The CDR3 protein is CASSLLPRGPNNSPLHF. As DNA, the CDR3 is TGTGCCAGCAGCCTTCTTCCGAGGGGGCCGAATAATTCACCCCTCCACTTT. J is TRBJ1-6 and V is TRBV7-3, with TRBD1 matching 7 bases. There are 17 residues in the CDR3. V lost 5 bases to trimming and J lost 5 bases; unmatched junction nucleotides: 12. Looked up from germline, CDR1 is SGHTA and CDR2 is FQGTGA.

The rearrangement uses TRBV20-1 and TRBJ1-5; D is possibly TRBD1 (5 bases). The CDR3 extends over 15 amino acids. Trimming pared 0 bases from V and 7 bases from J, leaving 16 bases between. Germline V lookup: CDR1 DFQATT, CDR2 SNEGSKA (reference sequence). CDR3 DNA sequence: TGCAGTGCTAGAGATCGAAGGGGTTGGGAGCAGCCCCAGCATTTT. Amino acid sequence: CSARDRRGWEQPQHF.

The chain combines TRBV12-3 or TRBV12-4 with TRBJ1-6, with TRBD1 identical over 8 bases. The V gene end was trimmed by 3 bases and the J gene end by 8 bases; junction bases not matched to a gene: 3. This CDR3 is 14 amino acids long. As DNA, the CDR3 is TGTGCCAGCAGTTTTGACAGGGGACATTCACCCCTCCACTTT. Its protein product is CASSFDRGHSPLHF.

The table lists this clonotype with a few counts. The CDR3 nucleotides read TGTGCCAGCACCACTAGGACAGGACCATCGAACAATGAGCAGTTCTTC. Translating gives CASTTRTGPSNNEQFF. The J gene is TRBJ2-1, the V gene TRBV5-6, with 7 bases aligning to TRBD1. The trim removed 6 bases at V and 5 bases at J, leaving 14 bases unmatched. CDR3 length equals 16 residues. Germline values: CDR1 SGHDT, CDR2 YYEEEE. Based on the CDR3 plus reference TRBV5-6 and TRBJ2-1, the full variable domain is DAGVTQSPTHLIKTRGQQVTLRCSPKSGHDTVSWYQQALGQGPQFIFQYYEEEERQRGNFPDRFSGHQFPNYSSELNVNALLLGDSALYLCASTTRTGPSNNEQFFGPGTRLTVL.

The chain is built from TRBV20-1 and TRBJ2-5; TRBD2 agrees at 7 bases. The trim removed 6 bases at V and 6 bases at J, leaving 10 bases unmatched. There are 13 residues in the CDR3. CDR1 DFQATT and CDR2 SNEGSKA come from the germline V gene (reference sequence). CDR3 amino acids: CSALGGGEKTQYF. The CDR3 bases are TGCAGTGCCCTGGGGGGGGGTGAAAAGACCCAGTACTTC.

V and J are TRBV6-1 and TRBJ1-1; 11 bases are shared with TRBD1. Germline V CDR1 and CDR2: MNHNS, SASEGT. J gave up 4 bases and V 10 bases, and 8 bases lay outside the gene matches. The CDR3 is 14 residues long. CDR3: CANAGQGDGTEAFF. Here the CDR3 DNA reads TGTGCCAACGCGGGACAGGGGGACGGCACTGAAGCTTTCTTT.

This clonotype was detected only a few times. The J gene is TRBJ2-3, the V gene TRBV15; D unclear. The CDR3 loop spans 15 amino acids. V was cut by 0 bases and J by 1 base, with 8 bases left in between. Per the germline V gene, CDR1 is LNHNV and CDR2 is YYDKDF (reference sequence). The CDR3 reads CATSRDYQGTDTQYF. The CDR3 bases are TGTGCCACCAGCAGAGATTACCAGGGCACAGATACGCAGTATTTT.

Many counts were recorded for this clonotype. The V call is TRBV4-3, the J call TRBJ1-2; D gene unclear. The CDR3 has 16 amino acids. The V and J ends lost 0 bases and 2 bases respectively, with 13 bases between them. Germline V lookup: CDR1 LGHNA, CDR2 YSLEER. CDR3: CASSQERRPGNYGYTF. DNA for the CDR3: TGCGCCAGCAGCCAAGAGCGTCGCCCAGGCAACTATGGCTACACCTTC.

This chain connects TRBV6-4 to TRBJ2-7; 7 bases match TRBD1. The germline V gene encodes CDR1 MRHNA and CDR2 SNTAGT. The trim removed 11 bases at V and 0 bases at J, leaving 10 bases unmatched. The CDR3 covers 14 residues. CDR3 in amino acids: CAAQQGSLSYEQYF. The CDR3 DNA follows: TGTGCCGCCCAACAGGGGAGCCTCTCCTACGAGCAGTACTTC.

A few counts support this clonotype. The gene calls are TRBV11-3 and TRBJ2-1, with D tentatively TRBD1 (5 bases). The DNA end is a closer match to TRBJ2-7, so the J assignment may be wrong. Germline V lookup: CDR1 SGHNT, CDR2 YENEEA. The CDR3 loop spans 14 amino acids. This chain's CDR3 is CASSPLGRYNEQYF. In nucleotides, the CDR3 is TGTGCCAGCAGCCCATTGGGGCGCTACAATGAGCAGTACTTC.

The chain joins TRBV6-6 to TRBJ2-2; 12 nucleotides agree with TRBD1. CDR3 size: 17 residues. Germline CDR1 MNHNY, CDR2 SVGAGI (reference sequence). The V segment lost 5 bases and the J segment 6 bases; nucleotides outside the gene matches: 10. The CDR3: CASSRIPGQGASGELFF. CDR3 coding DNA: TGTGCCAGCAGTAGAATCCCGGGACAGGGGGCCTCCGGGGAGCTGTTTTTT.

This clonotype appeared a few times. The rearrangement links TRBV7-2 to TRBJ2-4; 13 bases match TRBD2. The J call is doubtful: the DNA matches TRBJ2-5 better. The CDR3 runs to 17 residues. Germline V gene sequence: CDR1 SGHTA, CDR2 FQGNSA. CDR3 sequence (DNA): TGTGCCAGCAGCTTGACACTAGCGGGGGGGCACGGTGAGACCCAGTACTTC. Translating it yields CASSLTLAGGHGETQYF.

As DNA, the CDR3 is TGTGCCAGCAGCCAAGATGGGGGGACAGGGGGACCGAACACTGAAGCTTTCTTT. It encodes CASSQDGGTGGPNTEAFF. This chain joins TRBV4-2 and TRBJ1-1; 11 nucleotides align to TRBD1. This CDR3 is built from 18 residues. Germline V lookup: CDR1 LGHNA, CDR2 YNFKEQ. V lost 0 bases and J lost 1; bases outside the gene matches: 7.

V gene TRBV5-1 combines with J gene TRBJ1-2; D uncertain. CDR1 and CDR2 (germline): SGHRS, YFSETQ. The V gene lost 4 bases and the J gene lost 4 bases, with 14 bases spanning the gap. This CDR3 spans 14 amino acids. CDR3 sequence (DNA): TGCGCCAGCAGCCCCGGCGTAGGAGCCTATGGCTACACCTTC. It translates to CASSPGVGAYGYTF.

In this sample, this clonotype turned up a few times. The chain employs TRBV15 and TRBJ2-4; 7 nucleotides line up with TRBD1. The CDR3 sequence is 14 residues long. Unmatched junction bases numbered 3, after V lost 4 bases and J lost 3 bases. CDR1 is LNHNV, CDR2 YYDKDF, per germline (reference sequence). The CDR3 coding sequence is TGTGCCACCAGCATGTGGGACAGCAAAAACATTCAGTACTTC. Translation: CATSMWDSKNIQYF.

The rearrangement joins TRBV13 to TRBJ1-4; TRBD1 might be the D (6 bases). The ends were cut back, 0 bases at V and 6 bases at J, with 14 bases in the middle. This CDR3 spans 16 amino acids. Germline CDR1 and CDR2: PRHDT and FYEKMQ (reference sequence). CDR3 loop: CASSLGRGGVDEKLFF. As DNA, the CDR3 is TGTGCCAGCAGCTTAGGCCGGGGGGGCGTGGATGAAAAACTGTTTTTT. The full variable domain, completed using reference TRBV13 and TRBJ1-4, is AAGVIQSPRHLIKEKRETATLKCYPIPRHDTVYWYQQGPGQDPQFLISFYEKMQSDKGSIPDRFSAQQFSDYHSELNMSSLELGDSALYFCASSLGRGGVDEKLFFGSGTQLSVL.

This CDR3 is CSARLSGDSNQPQHF. For the CDR3, the DNA is TGCAGTGCTAGACTCTCAGGGGATAGCAATCAGCCCCAGCATTTT. V usage is TRBV20-1 and J usage is TRBJ1-5, with D possibly matching TRBD1 (6 bases). The length of the CDR3 is 15 residues. Germline CDR1 and CDR2: DFQATT and SNEGSKA (reference sequence). Trimming left V 2 bases short and J 0 bases short, with 11 bases between.

This clonotype was recorded only once. This rearrangement joins TRBV25-1 to TRBJ2-1, with D tentatively TRBD1 or TRBD2 (5 bases each). The V gene lost 2 bases and the J gene lost 7 bases, with 21 bases spanning the gap. Germline CDR1 reads MGHDK; CDR2 reads SYGVNS. CDR3 length equals 17 residues. The CDR3 DNA reads TGTGCCAGCAGTGAAGAGGGGCCCCCGGGACGCCTGAATGAGCAGTTCTTC. This gives the protein CASSEEGPPGRLNEQFF.

This chain connects TRBV18 to TRBJ2-1; D is perhaps TRBD1 (5 bases). The germline V gene encodes CDR1 KGHSH and CDR2 LQKENI. V was trimmed by 4 bases and J by 1 base, leaving 17 bases between them. The CDR3 contains 17 residues. The CDR3 loop is CASSRTGTDYSYNEQFF. The CDR3 DNA is TGTGCCAGCTCACGAACAGGAACTGATTATTCCTACAATGAGCAGTTCTTC. The complete variable domain, with remaining parts taken from reference TRBV18 and TRBJ2-1, reads NAGVMQNPRHLVRRRGQEARLRCSPMKGHSHVYWYRQLPEEGLKFMVYLQKENIIDESGMPKERFSAEFPKEGPSILRIQQVVRGDSAAYFCASSRTGTDYSYNEQFFGPGTRLTVL.

This clonotype came up a few times. This could be a read error, since a much larger clone is one nucleotide away. The rearrangement uses TRBV6-5 and TRBJ2-7, with a tentative D call TRBD1 (6 bases). Germline V gives CDR1 MNHEY, CDR2 SVGAGI. The CDR3 totals 15 residues. With 0 bases removed from V and 7 bases from J, the gap between germline ends came to 16 bases. The CDR3 loop reads CASSYSRDIPNEQYF. Written as DNA, the CDR3 is TGTGCCAGCAGTTACTCCCGGGACATCCCCAATGAGCAGTACTTC.

The chain joins TRBV2 to TRBJ1-4; no clear D gene. This CDR3 is 12 amino acids long. Germline CDR1 and CDR2: SNHLY and FYNNEI. V was cut by 8 bases and J by 5 bases, with 9 bases left in between. The CDR3 region is CASGNGNEKLFF. Written as DNA, the CDR3 is TGTGCCAGCGGGAACGGGAATGAAAAACTGTTTTTT.

The CDR3 DNA reads as TGCAGTGCTAGACCATATCAACTAGCGGGGGGGCCTTCTGGCACAGATACGCAGTATTTT. It is translated as CSARPYQLAGGPSGTDTQYF. V gene TRBV20-1 combines with J gene TRBJ2-3, with 13 nucleotides matching TRBD2. Losses at the gene ends were 2 bases for V and 1 base for J; bases not matched to a gene: 15. The germline CDR1 and CDR2 sequences are DFQATT and SNEGSKA (reference sequence). The CDR3 runs to 20 residues.

The chain is built from TRBV20-1 and TRBJ2-3, with 8 bases matching TRBD2. The CDR3 covers 15 residues. The V and J ends lost 6 bases and 3 bases, in that order; junction bases with no gene match: 11. Germline CDR1 is DFQATT and CDR2 is SNEGSKA (reference sequence). CDR3 in DNA: TGCAGTGCAAAAAAAGCGGGAGTCGGAACAGATACGCAGTATTTT. Amino acid sequence: CSAKKAGVGTDTQYF.

This clonotype was picked up a small number of times. The chain employs TRBV29-1 and TRBJ2-7, with a tentative D call TRBD1 (6 bases). The V gene lost 6 bases and the J gene lost 2 bases, with 17 bases spanning the gap. The CDR3 runs 14 residues. Germline-derived CDR1 and CDR2 are SQVTM and ANQGSEA. The CDR3: CSVAYGRGTYEQYF. The DNA for the CDR3 is TGCAGCGTCGCGTACGGCAGGGGCACCTACGAGCAGTACTTC.

This clonotype showed up many times. The chain uses TRBV20-1 and TRBJ2-1; D unresolved. With 0 bases removed from V and 3 bases from J, the gap between germline ends came to 9 bases. There are 14 residues in the CDR3. Germline-derived CDR1 and CDR2 are DFQATT and SNEGSKA (reference sequence). CDR3 DNA sequence: TGCAGTGCTAGAGATTGGCGCGGCTACAATGAGCAGTTCTTC. Amino acid sequence: CSARDWRGYNEQFF.

The genes are TRBV9 and TRBJ1-1; no clear D gene. The CDR3 sequence is 14 residues long. Trimming shortened V by 0 bases and J by 6 bases, and 12 bases separated the two germline ends. Looked up from germline, CDR1 is SGDLS and CDR2 is YYNGEE. For the CDR3, the DNA is TGTGCCAGCAGCGTAGGTGGAGGGATCGCTGAAGCTTTCTTT. This translates into CASSVGGGIAEAFF.